The source of this TCR beta chain is a study of shared clonotypes between healthy human individuals. Deep-level assay runs were performed. Methods used by the authors: ImmunoSEQ supplied junction-only sequences lacking quality scores, so filtering was different. Assay used: immunoSEQ multiplex PCR; TCRdb lists only in-frame clones, some missing. The V and J calls and clone size come from that table; D and trimming were worked out from the DNA. The sample lists more than 2,000,000 clones; approximately 93% were seen once. Within Nashville, Tennessee resided all donors, each a Caucasian adult. Germline V gene data show CDR1 as LGHNA and CDR2 as YSLEER. V was pared by 1 base and J by 9 bases, with 9 bases between. There are 12 residues in the CDR3.

This TCR was sampled from a man between 18 and 35 years old in good health. Some clones in this sample may be carry-over from other donors' samples. The material sequenced was naive CD4+ T cells from PBMCs. Subset: CD45RA+ positively selected. This chain connects TRBV4-3 to TRBJ2-5, with D possibly TRBD2 on 5 matching bases. CDR3 in DNA: TGCGCCAGCAGCCAAGGCCGGGGTGCCCAGTACTTC. Protein: CASSQGRGAQYF.